This TCR beta chain is drawn from a study of blood T cell repertoires in COVID-19. Living in about two dozen US areas, the participants were between roughly 18 and 90 years of age. Sequencing was performed with immunoSEQ multiplex PCR; in TCRdb, only in-frame clones are kept and a portion is missing. The sample holds 200,000 or so clones, roughly nine tenths seen once. The CDR3 consists of 15 residues. Per the germline V gene, CDR1 is SGHAT and CDR2 is FQDESV (reference sequence). V was pared by 6 bases and J by 1 base, with 4 bases of the junction left unmatched. Sequencing used PBMCs or T cells enriched from blood (not recorded which). This clonotype was obtained from a woman aged 18-35 years in a cohort exposed to, infected with or recovered from COVID-19 (not recorded which). The chain joins TRBV11-1 to TRBJ2-3; 10 bases match TRBD2. CDR3 sequence reads: CASRPTSGGTDTQYF. In DNA form, the CDR3 reads TGTGCCAGCAGACCTACTAGCGGGGGCACAGATACGCAGTATTTT.